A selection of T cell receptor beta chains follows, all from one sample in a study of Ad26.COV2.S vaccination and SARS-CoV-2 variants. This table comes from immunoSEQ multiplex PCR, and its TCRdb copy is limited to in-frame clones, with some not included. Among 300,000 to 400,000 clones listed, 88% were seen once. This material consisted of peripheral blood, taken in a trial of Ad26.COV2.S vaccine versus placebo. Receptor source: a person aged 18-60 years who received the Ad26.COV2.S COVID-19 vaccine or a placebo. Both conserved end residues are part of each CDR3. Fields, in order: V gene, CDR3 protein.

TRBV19 CASSISDATSSYNSPLHF
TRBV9 CASSVRGENSPLHF
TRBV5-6 CASSLQGAYYGYTF
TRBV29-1 CSVGVAEQFF
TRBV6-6 CASSYSKGTGELFF
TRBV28 CASSSGQGIAYQPQHF
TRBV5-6 CASSSRRVGSAGNTIYF
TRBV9 CASSVGTAIGYEQYF
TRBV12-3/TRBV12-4 CASSFAAYEQYF
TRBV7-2 CASSLEGGLTQYF
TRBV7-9 CASSPTDEAFF
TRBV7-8 CASSPPGQNYGYTF
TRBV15 CATGRADTQYF
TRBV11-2 CASTLRRVTMNTEAFF
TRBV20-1 CSASEGPISGSISYNEQFF
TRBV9 CASSVTGSNQPQHF
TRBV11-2 CASSLERVGEQFF
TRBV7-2 CASSLGAGQSYEQYF
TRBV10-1 CASSRSDRDDKPRGNTIYF
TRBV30 CAWSVVGGSEQFF
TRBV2 CASSEFGTTPNNEQFF
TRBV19 CASSLTDTEAFF
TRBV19 CASSISRSDFATNEKLFF
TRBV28 CASSKTGVGYTF
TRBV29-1 CSGRDRTGELFF
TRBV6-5 CASKDLYSNQPQHF
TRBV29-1 CSAASGASGTQYF
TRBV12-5 CASGFGVSTDTQYF
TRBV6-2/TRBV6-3 CASSYSGGPTNTGELFF
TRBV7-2 CASSLARTGNTIYF
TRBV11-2 CASSPRGGDEQYF
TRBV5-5 CASSSGVGTGELFF
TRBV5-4 CASSLVTSAHYEQYF
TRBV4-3 CASSQEVSGTGGDTQYF
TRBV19 CASSILGQGNQPQHF
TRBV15 CATSRTGTGPARGDIQYF
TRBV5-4 CASSFSAVSGANVLTF
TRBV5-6 CASTTAGRTGKLFF
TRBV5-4 CASSSDTNQPQHF
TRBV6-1 CASSRDRWSTDTQYF
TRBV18 CASSPLQLIPNTEAFF
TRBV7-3 CASSRTSGETAVTGELFF